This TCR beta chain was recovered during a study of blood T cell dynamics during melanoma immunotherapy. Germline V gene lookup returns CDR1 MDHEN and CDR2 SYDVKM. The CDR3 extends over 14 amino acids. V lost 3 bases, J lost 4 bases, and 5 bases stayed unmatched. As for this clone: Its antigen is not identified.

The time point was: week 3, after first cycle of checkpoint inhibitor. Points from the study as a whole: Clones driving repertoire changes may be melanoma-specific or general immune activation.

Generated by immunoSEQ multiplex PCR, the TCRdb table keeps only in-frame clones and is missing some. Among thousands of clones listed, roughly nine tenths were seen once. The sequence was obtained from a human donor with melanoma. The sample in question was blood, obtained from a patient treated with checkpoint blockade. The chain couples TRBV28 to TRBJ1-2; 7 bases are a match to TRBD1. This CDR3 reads CASSFSQGRYGYTF. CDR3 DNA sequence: TGTGCCAGCAGTTTTTCACAGGGGCGCTATGGCTACACCTTC.